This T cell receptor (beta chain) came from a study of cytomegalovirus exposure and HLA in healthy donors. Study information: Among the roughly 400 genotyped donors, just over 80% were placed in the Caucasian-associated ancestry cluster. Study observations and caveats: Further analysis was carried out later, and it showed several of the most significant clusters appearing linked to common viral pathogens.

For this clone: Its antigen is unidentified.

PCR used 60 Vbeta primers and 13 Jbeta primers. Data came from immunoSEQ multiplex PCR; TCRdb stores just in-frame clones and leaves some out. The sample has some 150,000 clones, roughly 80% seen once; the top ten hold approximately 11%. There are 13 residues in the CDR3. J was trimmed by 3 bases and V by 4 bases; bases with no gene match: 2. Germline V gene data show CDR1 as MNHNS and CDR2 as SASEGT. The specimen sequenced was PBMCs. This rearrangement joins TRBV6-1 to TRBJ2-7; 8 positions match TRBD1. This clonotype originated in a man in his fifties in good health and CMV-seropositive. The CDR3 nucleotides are TGTGCCAGCAGTGTCGACAGGGGCTACGAGCAGTACTTC. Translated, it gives CASSVDRGYEQYF.